These 20 T cell receptor beta chains originate from one sample sequenced in a study of T cells in localized non-small cell lung cancer. Measured with immunoSEQ multiplex PCR; TCRdb has only the in-frame clones, and not every one. The data show 50,000 to 65,000 clones, around 81% seen once. This specimen was PBMCs, taken before any cancer treatment. These receptors were obtained from a man between 35 and 75 years old with stage II lung adenocarcinoma.

This clone was recorded only once. This chain joins TRBV5-8 and TRBJ2-1; 7 positions match TRBD2. V was pared by 3 bases and J by 4 bases, with 7 bases of the junction left unmatched. Germline lookup yields CDR1 SGHTS and CDR2 YDEGEE. This CDR3 has 15 residues. The CDR3 here is CASSSGTRGYNEQFF. CDR3 DNA: TGTGCCAGCAGCTCTGGGACGCGGGGGTACAATGAGCAGTTCTTC.

This chain links TRBV18 with TRBJ2-6, with 8 bases lining up with TRBD1. Trimming removed 5 bases from V and 4 bases from J; junction bases left unmatched: 7. The CDR3 length is 16 residues. The germline V gene has CDR1 KGHSH and CDR2 LQKENI. In DNA, the CDR3 is TGTGCCAGCTCATTCGGGACAGGCCCAGGGGCCAACGTCCTGACTTTC. This codes for CASSFGTGPGANVLTF. Combining the CDR3 with reference TRBV18 and TRBJ2-6 gives the whole variable domain NAGVMQNPRHLVRRRGQEARLRCSPMKGHSHVYWYRQLPEEGLKFMVYLQKENIIDESGMPKERFSAEFPKEGPSILRIQQVVRGDSAAYFCASSFGTGPGANVLTFGAGSRLTVL.

The chain is built from TRBV19 and TRBJ2-5; 11 bases align to TRBD2. The CDR3 loop spans 16 amino acids. Looked up from germline, CDR1 is LNHDA and CDR2 is SQIVND (reference sequence). V lost 5 bases and J lost 1; bases outside the gene matches: 6. The CDR3 DNA sequence: TGTGCCAGTAGTCCCTTAGCGGGAGGGCTCCAAGAGACCCAGTACTTC. Its translation is CASSPLAGGLQETQYF.

This chain's CDR3 is CASSVVRGASWNEQFF. The CDR3 coding sequence is TGTGCCAGCAGCGTCGTACGGGGGGCCAGTTGGAATGAGCAGTTCTTC. The J gene is TRBJ2-1, the V gene TRBV9, with D possibly matching TRBD2 (7 bases). The CDR3 runs to 16 residues. The V gene's germline CDR1 is SGDLS and CDR2 YYNGEE. Trimming removed 2 bases at V and 7 bases at J, with 19 bases between.

The chain is built from TRBV18 and TRBJ2-7; a weak D match, TRBD1 (6 bases). Germline V gene sequence: CDR1 KGHSH, CDR2 LQKENI. There are 14 residues in the CDR3. V dropped 0 bases and J dropped 1 base, with 7 bases sitting between them. The CDR3 protein is CASSPPQGSYEQYF. The CDR3, as DNA: TGTGCCAGCTCACCACCTCAGGGGTCCTACGAGCAGTACTTC.

This clone occurred a few times. The chain joins TRBV2 to TRBJ2-5, with TRBD1 identical over 7 bases. The junction had 7 bases not matched to a gene; V was cut back by 6 bases and J by 0 bases. The CDR3 loop spans 15 amino acids. Germline assignment: CDR1 SNHLY and CDR2 FYNNEI. CDR3 sequence reads: CASRHRDSDQETQYF. Here the CDR3 DNA reads TGTGCCAGCAGACACCGGGACAGTGACCAAGAGACCCAGTACTTC.

The table lists this clone with a count of one. V gene TRBV28 combines with J gene TRBJ1-2, with unresolved D. This CDR3 has 13 residues. The germline gives CDR1 MDHEN, CDR2 SYDVKM. The V end was cut by 8 bases, the J end by 3 bases, with 13 bases between. The CDR3 bases are TGTGCCAGCGCCAGCCCTACTTACTATGGCTACACCTTC. Protein: CASASPTYYGYTF.

The chain is built from TRBV6-1 and TRBJ2-5; D unresolved. This CDR3 contains 11 residues. Germline V gene data show CDR1 as MNHNS and CDR2 as SASEGT. Trimming took 5 bases from V and 3 from J, leaving 4 bases between them. In DNA, the CDR3 is TGTGCCAGCAGTCCTAAAGAGACCCAGTACTTC. This sequence encodes CASSPKETQYF.

V gene TRBV19 combines with J gene TRBJ1-2; 8 nucleotides line up with TRBD1. The CDR3 length is 15 residues. V was pared by 5 bases and J by 8 bases, with 13 bases of the junction left unmatched. The germline V gene encodes CDR1 LNHDA and CDR2 SQIVND (reference sequence). The CDR3 loop reads CASSFLRDRLEGYTF. The CDR3 nucleotides read TGTGCCAGTAGTTTTCTCCGGGACAGGCTAGAAGGCTACACCTTC.

V usage is TRBV14 and J usage is TRBJ2-1; 14 positions match TRBD2. CDR1 SGHDN and CDR2 FVKESK come from the germline V gene. The CDR3 sequence is 19 residues long. The trim removed 4 bases at V and 3 bases at J, leaving 11 bases unmatched. CDR3 loop: CASSPEAGTSGSRYNEQFF. In DNA form, the CDR3 reads TGTGCCAGCAGCCCGGAGGCAGGGACTAGCGGGAGCCGCTACAATGAGCAGTTCTTC.

V usage is TRBV21-1 and J usage is TRBJ2-3; the table assigns TRBD1, which was not confirmed against the DNA. TRBV21-1 is a pseudogene locus. The CDR3 consists of 16 residues. CDR3 sequence reads: CASSKTPGQPTDTQYF. In nucleotides, the CDR3 is TGTGCCAGCAGCAAAACCCCAGGGCAGCCCACAGATACGCAGTATTTT.

This clone has just one count. The V call is TRBV27, the J call TRBJ1-1; D is possibly TRBD1 (5 bases). Germline loops: CDR1 MNHEY, CDR2 SMNVEV (reference sequence). Trimming stripped 3 bases from V and 11 bases from J, with 10 bases between. The CDR3 is made up of 11 amino acids. The CDR3, as DNA: TGTGCCAGCAGTTTGGGGCCGGAGGCTTTCTTT. Protein: CASSLGPEAFF.

The chain joins TRBV7-2 to TRBJ2-7; maybe TRBD2 (5 bases). Trimming removed 3 bases at V and 1 base at J, with 10 bases between. The germline CDR1 and CDR2 sequences are SGHTA and FQGNSA. CDR3 length: 14 residues. The CDR3 DNA reads TGTGCCAGCAGCTTTCTAGCTGATTCCTACGAGCAGTACTTC. This translates into CASSFLADSYEQYF.

The chain has TRBV18 and TRBJ2-1; no definite D call. The CDR3 is made up of 17 amino acids. Trimming took 0 bases from V and 4 from J, leaving 16 bases between them. Germline lookup yields CDR1 KGHSH and CDR2 LQKENI. Here the CDR3 DNA reads TGTGCCAGCTCACCACCGGCGTGGCGGATCCTTTACAATGAGCAGTTCTTC. It codes for CASSPPAWRILYNEQFF.

The V gene is TRBV4-1, the J gene TRBJ2-7; possible D gene TRBD1, 5 bases. Trimming took 1 base from V and 5 from J, leaving 9 bases between them. Germline V gives CDR1 MGHRA, CDR2 YSYEKL. The length of the CDR3 is 13 residues. CDR3: CASSQGIRDEQYF. CDR3 nucleotide sequence: TGCGCCAGCAGCCAAGGCATCAGGGACGAGCAGTACTTC.

This chain uses TRBV9 with TRBJ2-2; TRBD1 aligns across 9 bases. CDR1 SGDLS and CDR2 YYNGEE come from the germline V gene. V gave up 3 bases and J gave up 3 bases; unmatched junction bases: 3. The CDR3 sequence is 15 residues long. The DNA for the CDR3 is TGTGCCAGCAGCGCGACAGGGGGTGACACCGGGGAGCTGTTTTTT. Amino acid sequence: CASSATGGDTGELFF.

The chain links TRBV5-1 to TRBJ2-7; 10 bases line up with TRBD1. The V gene end was trimmed by 4 bases and the J gene end by 0 bases; junction bases not matched to a gene: 4. The CDR3 covers 15 residues. CDR1 SGHRS and CDR2 YFSETQ come from the germline V gene. CDR3 amino acids: CASSDRQGASYEQYF. Written as DNA, the CDR3 is TGCGCCAGCAGCGACCGACAGGGGGCCTCCTACGAGCAGTACTTC.

The chain has TRBV30 and TRBJ1-1; D is ambiguous. Germline CDR1 reads GTSNPN; CDR2 reads SVGIG (reference sequence). The CDR3 totals 13 residues. Trimming cost V 0 bases and J 1 base, with 6 bases left between them. This CDR3 reads CAWSVRRNTEAFF. The CDR3 DNA reads as TGTGCCTGGAGTGTAAGACGGAACACTGAAGCTTTCTTT. Based on the CDR3 plus reference TRBV30 and TRBJ1-1, the full variable domain is SQTIHQWPATLVQPVGSPLSLECTVEGTSNPNLYWYRQAAGRGLQLLFYSVGIGQISSEVPQNLSASRPQDRQFILSSKKLLLSDSGFYLCAWSVRRNTEAFFGQGTRLTVV.

This clone was detected only a few times. The V gene is TRBV7-9, the J gene TRBJ1-4; D may be TRBD1 (5 bases). V dropped 3 bases and J dropped 0 bases, with 8 bases sitting between them. The germline gives CDR1 SEHNR, CDR2 FQNEAQ (reference sequence). The CDR3 covers 15 residues. CDR3 in DNA: TGTGCCAGCAGCTTGGACATGACAACTAATGAAAAACTGTTTTTT. This sequence encodes CASSLDMTTNEKLFF.

The chain recombines TRBV19 with TRBJ1-4; D is uncertain. This CDR3 contains 13 residues. Germline CDR1 and CDR2: LNHDA and SQIVND (reference sequence). Trimming stripped 6 bases from V and 14 bases from J, with 19 bases between. The chain's CDR3 is CASSTARDQPLFF. DNA for the CDR3: TGTGCCAGTAGCACCGCCCGAGACCAGCCCCTGTTTTTT.